The 25 T cell receptor beta chains below were found in one sample sequenced in a study of T cell clones after liver transplantation. The repertoire was sequenced with immunoSEQ multiplex PCR; TCRdb's copy has only in-frame clones and lacks some. Of about 99,000 clones listed, roughly four fifths are singletons. Sequenced here: CD4+ T cells from blood, sampled around 44 months after liver transplant. The receptors shown here come from a human patient who received a liver transplant. Some T cells may trace back to the graft donor.

The rearrangement joins TRBV7-3 to TRBJ2-1, with TRBD2 matching 8 bases. The CDR3 loop spans 14 amino acids. The V and J ends lost 5 bases and 5 bases, in that order; junction bases with no gene match: 5. Germline V CDR1 and CDR2: SGHTA, FQGTGA. The CDR3 region is CASSPVAGNNEQFF. The DNA for the CDR3 is TGTGCCAGCAGCCCCGTAGCGGGAAACAATGAGCAGTTCTTC.

This clone was recorded once. The chain recombines TRBV4-1 with TRBJ2-5; D not certain. The germline V and J ends were trimmed by 0 bases and 7 bases, with 12 bases remaining between them. The length of the CDR3 is 14 residues. Germline-derived CDR1 and CDR2 are MGHRA and YSYEKL. Here the CDR3 DNA reads TGCGCCAGCAGCCAAGATTATAGTTTTGGGACCCAGTACTTC. It specifies CASSQDYSFGTQYF.

The chain is built from TRBV15 and TRBJ2-1; 10 bases line up with TRBD1. V dropped 3 bases and J dropped 4; count of bases not matched to a gene: 3. The CDR3 has 15 amino acids. The germline V gene encodes CDR1 LNHNV and CDR2 YYDKDF (reference sequence). CDR3 DNA: TGTGCCACCAGCAGCATGGGACAGGGGTACAATGAGCAGTTCTTC. Protein sequence: CATSSMGQGYNEQFF.

This clone was recorded once. The V and J genes are TRBV19 and TRBJ1-4, with D uncertain. V was cut by 5 bases and J by 4 bases, with 11 bases left in between. Germline CDR1 and CDR2: LNHDA and SQIVND (reference sequence). The CDR3 runs 14 residues. The CDR3 nucleotides are TGTGCCAGTAGTGGCCCCCCTCTTAATGAAAAACTGTTTTTT. Protein: CASSGPPLNEKLFF.

The chain has TRBV7-9 and TRBJ2-7, with 8 bases identical to TRBD2. Germline values: CDR1 SEHNR, CDR2 FQNEAQ (reference sequence). Trimming cost V 5 bases and J 2 bases; bases outside gene matches: 17. CDR3 length: 18 amino acids. The CDR3 DNA reads as TGTGCCAGCAGCCTCTTTGGGGCGCGGCTAGCGGGTACCTACGAGCAGTACTTC. Its translation: CASSLFGARLAGTYEQYF.

The rearrangement links TRBV10-2 to TRBJ1-2, with 7 nucleotides matching TRBD1. V dropped 2 bases and J dropped 9; count of bases not matched to a gene: 6. CDR3 size: 13 residues. Germline values: CDR1 WSHSY, CDR2 SAAADI. The CDR3 coding sequence is TGCGCCAGCAGTGAGACCCGGGACAGAAGCTACACCTTC. Encoded protein: CASSETRDRSYTF.

The gene calls are TRBV18 and TRBJ2-7, with D tentatively TRBD1 (6 bases). Germline assignment: CDR1 KGHSH and CDR2 LQKENI. V shed 3 bases and J shed 5 bases, with 17 bases lying between them. The CDR3 spans 15 residues. The CDR3 sequence: CASSPSGTRADEQYF. The CDR3 nucleotides read TGTGCCAGCTCACCCTCCGGGACAAGGGCGGACGAGCAGTACTTC.

The V gene is TRBV7-9, the J gene TRBJ2-3; D not certain. The V gene's germline CDR1 is SEHNR and CDR2 FQNEAQ (reference sequence). The CDR3 loop spans 12 amino acids. V shed 1 base and J shed 7 bases, with 6 bases lying between them. For the CDR3, the DNA is TGTGCCAGCAGCTTAGAAAGCAATACGCAGTATTTT. This translates into CASSLESNTQYF.

This clone was seen a handful of times. CDR3: CASSPQAKETQYF. Here the CDR3 DNA reads TGTGCCAGCTCACCCCAGGCTAAAGAGACCCAGTACTTC. This rearrangement joins TRBV18 to TRBJ2-5; D is unresolved. CDR1 is KGHSH and CDR2 is LQKENI in the germline V gene. Between the trimmed V and J ends, which lost 3 bases and 3 bases, there was a span of 8 bases. This CDR3 has 13 residues.

This rearrangement joins TRBV7-2 to TRBJ1-2; 9 bases match TRBD1. The CDR3 sequence is 18 residues long. Germline V gives CDR1 SGHTA, CDR2 FQGNSA. J was trimmed by 3 bases and V by 6 bases; bases with no gene match: 17. CDR3 nucleotides: TGTGCCAGCAGACCAACTCCGGGACAGGGAGGTTGGTACTATGGCTACACCTTC. It yields the protein CASRPTPGQGGWYYGYTF.

This CDR3 reads CASRYRGGVTDTQYF. CDR3 nucleotide sequence: TGTGCCAGCAGATACAGGGGAGGTGTAACAGATACGCAGTATTTT. The rearrangement links TRBV6-1 to TRBJ2-3; TRBD1 is a possible D gene (7 bases). The CDR3 is 15 amino acids. The V end was cut by 6 bases, the J end by 3 bases, with 16 bases between. CDR1 is MNHNS and CDR2 is SASEGT in the germline V gene.

The rearrangement uses TRBV6-6 and TRBJ2-1; 9 bases line up with TRBD1. CDR3 length: 15 amino acids. Germline loops: CDR1 MNHNY, CDR2 SVGAGI (reference sequence). Germline trimming cut 2 bases from V and 6 bases from J; bases unmatched to any gene: 5. The CDR3 sequence is CASSYRTGDLNEQFF. The CDR3 region has the DNA TGTGCCAGCAGTTACAGGACAGGGGATCTCAATGAGCAGTTCTTC.

The genes are TRBV7-8 and TRBJ1-1; D may be TRBD1 (6 bases). The length of the CDR3 is 15 residues. Germline V gene data show CDR1 as SGHVS and CDR2 as FQNEAQ. Trimming pared 3 bases from V and 0 bases from J, leaving 11 bases between. In DNA form, the CDR3 reads TGTGCCAGCAGCTTTTATGGGACAATGAACACTGAAGCTTTCTTT. Translation: CASSFYGTMNTEAFF.

This chain uses TRBV28 with TRBJ1-2, with D unclear. The CDR3 runs to 13 residues. Germline lookup yields CDR1 MDHEN and CDR2 SYDVKM. The ends were cut back, 10 bases at V and 7 bases at J, with 19 bases in the middle. The DNA of the CDR3 is TGTGCCATGTCCGCGAGGCAGGCTGTTGGCTACACCTTC. Encoded protein: CAMSARQAVGYTF.

The chain employs TRBV6-5 and TRBJ2-2; either TRBD1 or TRBD2 may supply D (6 bases each). The germline V and J ends were trimmed by 4 bases and 3 bases, with 12 bases remaining between them. The germline V gene has CDR1 MNHEY and CDR2 SVGAGI. This CDR3 is built from 15 residues. The CDR3 loop is CASSWVGGDTGELFF. The CDR3 DNA is TGTGCCAGCAGTTGGGTCGGGGGCGACACCGGGGAGCTGTTTTTT.

The V gene is TRBV7-2, the J gene TRBJ2-3; 14 bases align to TRBD2. The V segment lost 5 bases and the J segment 5 bases; nucleotides outside the gene matches: 9. Per the germline V gene, CDR1 is SGHTA and CDR2 is FQGNSA. CDR3 length equals 17 residues. The CDR3 DNA follows: TGTGCCAGCAGCCCGCCCGGACTAGCGGGAGGAGGAGATACGCAGTATTTT. As protein: CASSPPGLAGGGDTQYF.

The chain combines TRBV13 with TRBJ2-1; TRBD2 agrees at 11 bases. Germline V lookup: CDR1 PRHDT, CDR2 FYEKMQ (reference sequence). After removal of 5 bases from V and 9 bases from J, the junction contained 24 bases not matched to a gene. The CDR3 is 20 residues long. The CDR3 sequence is CASSPRSGFSGRAGLAEQFF. CDR3 coding DNA: TGTGCCAGCAGCCCCAGGTCGGGCTTTAGCGGGAGGGCCGGGTTGGCTGAGCAGTTCTTC.

This clone was seen just once. J is TRBJ1-6 and V is TRBV7-9; 7 bases agree with TRBD1. CDR1 and CDR2 (germline): SEHNR, FQNEAQ (reference sequence). The CDR3 totals 15 residues. V dropped 6 bases and J dropped 8; count of bases not matched to a gene: 10. The CDR3 protein is CASRRQGINDSPLHF. CDR3 nucleotide sequence: TGTGCCAGCAGACGACAGGGAATAAACGATTCACCCCTCCACTTT.

The chain combines TRBV19 with TRBJ2-1; TRBD1 agrees at 8 bases. CDR1 is LNHDA and CDR2 is SQIVND in the germline V gene (reference sequence). V dropped 5 bases and J dropped 1; count of bases not matched to a gene: 4. The CDR3 is 15 residues long. The CDR3 DNA reads as TGTGCCAGTAGTCTCCGGACAGGGTCCTACAATGAGCAGTTCTTC. Encoded protein: CASSLRTGSYNEQFF.

The genes are TRBV6-6 and TRBJ1-5, with 11 bases that match TRBD1. Looked up from germline, CDR1 is MNHNY and CDR2 is SVGAGI (reference sequence). V was clipped by 4 bases and J by 8 bases; unmatched bases: 7. The CDR3 is made up of 15 amino acids. CDR3: CASSLLRTGGEPQHF. CDR3 DNA sequence: TGTGCCAGCAGTTTGCTTCGGACAGGGGGCGAGCCCCAGCATTTT.

The rearrangement links TRBV6-5 to TRBJ2-7, with D possibly matching TRBD1 (5 bases). V lost 6 bases, J lost 5 bases, and 8 bases lay in between. There are 11 residues in the CDR3. Germline CDR1 and CDR2: MNHEY and SVGAGI. The CDR3 region has the DNA TGTGCCAGCAGCAGACAGAACGAGCAGTACTTC. It yields the protein CASSRQNEQYF.

The chain uses TRBV7-3 and TRBJ2-1; 7 bases fit TRBD2. Germline trimming cut 4 bases from V and 4 bases from J; bases unmatched to any gene: 7. Germline assignment: CDR1 SGHTA and CDR2 FQGTGA. CDR3 length: 15 amino acids. In DNA, the CDR3 is TGTGCCAGCAGCTCCGGGACTACCACTTACAATGAGCAGTTCTTC. It codes for CASSSGTTTYNEQFF.

This chain uses TRBV10-3 with TRBJ1-2; 8 bases align to TRBD1. CDR1 ENHRY and CDR2 SYGVKD come from the germline V gene. The V segment lost 4 bases and the J segment 3 bases; nucleotides outside the gene matches: 1. The CDR3 sequence is 13 residues long. CDR3 sequence: CAISAQGDYGYTF. The CDR3 region has the DNA TGTGCCATCAGTGCACAGGGGGACTATGGCTACACCTTC.

The chain carries TRBV29-1 and TRBJ1-2; D uncertain. Germline CDR1 and CDR2: SQVTM and ANQGSEA. The CDR3 runs 13 residues. Trimming took 8 bases from V and 8 from J, leaving 21 bases between them. The CDR3 sequence: CSTLDMGESGYTF. DNA for the CDR3: TGCAGCACCTTAGACATGGGCGAGAGCGGCTACACCTTC.

The V call is TRBV18, the J call TRBJ2-1, with D unclear. The CDR3 has 10 residues. Trimming stripped 6 bases from V and 6 bases from J, with 3 bases between. Germline loops: CDR1 KGHSH, CDR2 LQKENI. CDR3 sequence reads: CASSGNEQFF. In DNA form, the CDR3 reads TGTGCCAGCTCCGGCAATGAGCAGTTCTTC.